The sequence of this T cell receptor beta chain was determined in a study of technical replicates of blood from a few donors. Germline V CDR1 and CDR2: SGHTA, FQGNSA. J was trimmed by 2 bases and V by 1 base; bases with no gene match: 5. This CDR3 has 16 residues. The repertoire was sequenced with immunoSEQ multiplex PCR; TCRdb's copy has only in-frame clones and lacks some. The table shows 100,000 or so clones, with approximately 96% occurring only once. The genes are TRBV7-2 and TRBJ2-7; 10 bases match TRBD2. Material for sequencing was T cells isolated from PBMCs. The clonotype comes from a human donor in good health. The CDR3 DNA follows: TGTGCCAGCAGCTTAGAACGGCTAGCGGGGGCCTACGAGCAGTACTTC. Translating it yields CASSLERLAGAYEQYF.